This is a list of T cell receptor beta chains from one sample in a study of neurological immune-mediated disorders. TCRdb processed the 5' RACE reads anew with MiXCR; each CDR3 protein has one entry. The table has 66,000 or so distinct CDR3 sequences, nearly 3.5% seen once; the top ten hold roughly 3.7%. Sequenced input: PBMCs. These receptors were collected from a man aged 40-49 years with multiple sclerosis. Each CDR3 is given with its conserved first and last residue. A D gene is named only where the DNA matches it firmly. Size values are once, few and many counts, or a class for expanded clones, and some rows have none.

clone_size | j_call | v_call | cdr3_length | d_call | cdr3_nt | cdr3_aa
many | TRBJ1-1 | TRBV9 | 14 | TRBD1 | TGTGCCAGCAGCGTAAGACAGGGGAACACTGAAGCTTTCTTT | CASSVRQGNTEAFF
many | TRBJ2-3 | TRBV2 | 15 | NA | TGTGCCAGCAGTGCGGCAGACCGTAGCACAGATACGCAGTATTTT | CASSAADRSTDTQYF
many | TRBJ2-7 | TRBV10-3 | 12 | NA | TGTGCCATCAGTGGCGATATCGGCGAGCAGTACTTC | CAISGDIGEQYF
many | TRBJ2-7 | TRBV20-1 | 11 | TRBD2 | TGCAGTGTAGCGGGAGGGTACGAGCAGTACTTC | CSVAGGYEQYF
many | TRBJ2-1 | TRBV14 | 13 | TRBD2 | TGTGCCAGCAGCCAAGATCTGGGACTAGAGCAGTTCTTC | CASSQDLGLEQFF
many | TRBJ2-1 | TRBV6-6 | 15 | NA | TGTGCCAGCAGTTACCCGCAGGAGGGATACAATGAGCAGTTCTTC | CASSYPQEGYNEQFF
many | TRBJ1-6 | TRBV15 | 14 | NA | TGTGCCACCAGCAGAAAAACGGGGGGTTCACCCCTCCACTTT | CATSRKTGGSPLHF
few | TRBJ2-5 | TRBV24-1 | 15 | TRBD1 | TGTGCCACCAGTGATGGGACAGCAAGGGGCCAGACCCAGTACTTC | CATSDGTARGQTQYF
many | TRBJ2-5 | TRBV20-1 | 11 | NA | TGCAGTGCTCGTCCCGTGGAGACCCAGTACTTC | CSARPVETQYF
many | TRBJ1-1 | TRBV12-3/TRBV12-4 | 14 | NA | TGTGCCAGCAGTTTGAGGGGAATCGGGACTGAAGCTTTCTTT | CASSLRGIGTEAFF
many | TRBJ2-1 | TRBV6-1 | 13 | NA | TGTGCCAGCAGACACCCGCAATGGAATGAGCAGTTCTTC | CASRHPQWNEQFF
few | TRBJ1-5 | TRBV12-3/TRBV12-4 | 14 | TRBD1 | TGTGCCAGCAGTCTCGACAGGGACGGTAAGACCCAGAATTTT | CASSLDRDGKTQNF
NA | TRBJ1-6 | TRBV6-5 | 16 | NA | TGTGCCAGCAGTTACTCGATGGGACCGAATAATTCACCCCTCCACTTT | CASSYSMGPNNSPLHF
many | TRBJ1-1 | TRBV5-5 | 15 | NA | TGTGCCAGCAGCTTGGCCTCTACTTTACCGGAGGAAGCTTTCTTT | CASSLASTLPEEAFF
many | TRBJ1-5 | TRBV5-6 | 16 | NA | TGTGCCAGCAGCTCTGGCCGCCCTTATAGCAATCAGCCCCAGCATTTT | CASSSGRPYSNQPQHF
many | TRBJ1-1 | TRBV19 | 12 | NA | TGTGCCAGTAGAGCCTGGAACACTGAAGCTTTCTTT | CASRAWNTEAFF
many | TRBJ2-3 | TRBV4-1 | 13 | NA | TGCGCCAGCAGCCCGGAGGTCACAGATACGCAGTATTTT | CASSPEVTDTQYF
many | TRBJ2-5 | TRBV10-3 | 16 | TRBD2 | TGTGCCACCTCCGGGACTAGCGGGAGGGTCCAAGAGACCCAGTACTTC | CATSGTSGRVQETQYF
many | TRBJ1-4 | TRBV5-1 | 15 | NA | TGCGCCAGCAGCTTGGACGGGACACCTAATGAAAAACTGTTTTTT | CASSLDGTPNEKLFF
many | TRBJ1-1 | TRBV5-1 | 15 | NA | TGCGCCAGCAGCTTGGTGCCGGGGATGAACACTGAAGCTTTCTTT | CASSLVPGMNTEAFF
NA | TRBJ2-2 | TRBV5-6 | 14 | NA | TGTGCCAGCAGCTCTAATCTCGGTGGCGGGGAGCTGTTTTTT | CASSSNLGGGELFF
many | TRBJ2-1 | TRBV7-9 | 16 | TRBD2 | TGTGCCAGCAGCTTAACCACTAGCGGGAGGGTTGATGAGCAGTTCTTC | CASSLTTSGRVDEQFF
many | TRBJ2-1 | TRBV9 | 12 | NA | TGTGCCAGCAGCGCGGACAACAATGAGCAGTTCTTC | CASSADNNEQFF
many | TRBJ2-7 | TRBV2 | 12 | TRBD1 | TGTGCCAGCAGCGTGGACAGGGGCGAGCAGTACTTC | CASSVDRGEQYF
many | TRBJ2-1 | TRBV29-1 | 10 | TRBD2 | TGCAGCGTCCTAGCGGGAGAGCAGTTCTTC | CSVLAGEQFF
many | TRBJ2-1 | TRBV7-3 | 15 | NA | TGTGCCAGCAGCTTATATGGCCCCACAGACAATGAGCAGTTCTTC | CASSLYGPTDNEQFF
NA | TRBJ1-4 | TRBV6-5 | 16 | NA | TGTGCCAGCAGTTACTCCCCCCCCGGGACGGATGAAAAACTGTTTTTT | CASSYSPPGTDEKLFF
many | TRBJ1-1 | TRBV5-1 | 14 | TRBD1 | TGCGCCAGCAGCATAGGACAGGGGACACCGGAAGCTTTCTTT | CASSIGQGTPEAFF
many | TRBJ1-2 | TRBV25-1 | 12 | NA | TGTGCCAGCAGTCACATGAACTATGGCTACACCTTC | CASSHMNYGYTF
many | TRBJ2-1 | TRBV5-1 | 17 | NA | TGCGCCAGCAGCTGGGCCCCCAGCGTCAACTCCTACAATGAGCAGTTCTTC | CASSWAPSVNSYNEQFF
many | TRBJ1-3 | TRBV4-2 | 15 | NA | TGTGCCAGCAGCCAGGAGGGAGGGACTGGAAACACCATATATTTT | CASSQEGGTGNTIYF
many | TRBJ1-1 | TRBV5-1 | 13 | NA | TGCGCCAGCAGCTTGGAGATGAACACTGAAGCTTTCTTT | CASSLEMNTEAFF
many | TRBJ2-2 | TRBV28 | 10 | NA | TGTGCCAGTAGCACCGGGGAGCTGTTTTTT | CASSTGELFF
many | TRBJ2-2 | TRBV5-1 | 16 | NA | TGCGCCAGCAGTTTCCCGGGACTTCGGGGCACCGGGGAGCTGTTTTTT | CASSFPGLRGTGELFF
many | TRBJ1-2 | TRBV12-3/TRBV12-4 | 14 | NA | TGTGCCAGCAGTTTAATGGGTAACGGCTATGGCTACACCTTC | CASSLMGNGYGYTF
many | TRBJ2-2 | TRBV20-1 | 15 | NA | TGCAGTGCTAGAGCCGGGACGCTGAACACCGGGGAGCTGTTTTTT | CSARAGTLNTGELFF
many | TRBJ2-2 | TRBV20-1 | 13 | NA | TGCAGTGCTAGACGGCAGCCCACCGGGGAGCTGTTTTTT | CSARRQPTGELFF
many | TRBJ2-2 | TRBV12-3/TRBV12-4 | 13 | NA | TGTGCCAGCAGGGGAGAGTTGGGCGGGGAGCTGTTTTTT | CASRGELGGELFF
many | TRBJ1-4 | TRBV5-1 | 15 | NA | TGCGCCAGCAGAGAGTCCTCAGTGACCCGCGAAAAACTGTTTTTT | CASRESSVTREKLFF
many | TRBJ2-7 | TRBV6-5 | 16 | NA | TGTGCCAGCAGTTCGGGGGAGGTTGACAGGGTGTACGAGCAGTACTTC | CASSSGEVDRVYEQYF
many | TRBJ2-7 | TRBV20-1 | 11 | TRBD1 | TGCAGTGCTCGACAGGGAGACGAGCAGTACTTC | CSARQGDEQYF